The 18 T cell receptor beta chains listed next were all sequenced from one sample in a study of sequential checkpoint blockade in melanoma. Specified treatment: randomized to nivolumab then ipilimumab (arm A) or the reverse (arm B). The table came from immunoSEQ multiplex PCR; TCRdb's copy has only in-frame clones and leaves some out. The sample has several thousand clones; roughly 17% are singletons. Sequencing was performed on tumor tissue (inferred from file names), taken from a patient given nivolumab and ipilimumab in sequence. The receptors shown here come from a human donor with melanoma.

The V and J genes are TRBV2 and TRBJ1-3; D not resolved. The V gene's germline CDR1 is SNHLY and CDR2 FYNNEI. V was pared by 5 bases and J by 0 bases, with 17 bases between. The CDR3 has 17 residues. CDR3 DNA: TGTGCCAGCAGTACCTCAGGCGTGGGGTACTCTGGAAACACCATATATTTT. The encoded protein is CASSTSGVGYSGNTIYF. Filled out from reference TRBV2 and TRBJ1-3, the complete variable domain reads EPEVTQTPSHQVTQMGQEVILRCVPISNHLYFYWYRQILGQKVEFLVSFYNNEISEKSEIFDDQFSVERPDGSNFTLKIRSTKLEDSAMYFCASSTSGVGYSGNTIYFGEGSWLTVV.

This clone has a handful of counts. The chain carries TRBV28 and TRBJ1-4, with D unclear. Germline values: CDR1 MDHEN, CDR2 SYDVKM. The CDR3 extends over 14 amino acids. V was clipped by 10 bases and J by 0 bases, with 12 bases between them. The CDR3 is CATSLRATNEKLFF. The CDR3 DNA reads TGTGCCACCTCTTTGAGAGCAACTAATGAAAAACTGTTTTTT.

Written as DNA, the CDR3 is TGCGCCAGCAGCGTTGGGACGACCTACGAGCAGTACTTC. Protein: CASSVGTTYEQYF. V is TRBV23-1 and J is TRBJ2-7; the D call may be TRBD1 or TRBD2 (5 bases each). TRBV23-1 is reported as an ORF; its role is uncertain. With 6 bases removed from V and 2 bases from J, the gap between germline ends came to 11 bases. CDR3 size: 13 residues.

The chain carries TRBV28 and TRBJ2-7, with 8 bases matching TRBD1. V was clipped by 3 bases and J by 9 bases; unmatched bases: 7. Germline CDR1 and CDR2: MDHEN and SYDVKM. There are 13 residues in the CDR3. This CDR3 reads CASSLGQARAQYF. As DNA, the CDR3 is TGTGCCAGCAGTTTGGGACAGGCAAGGGCGCAGTACTTC.

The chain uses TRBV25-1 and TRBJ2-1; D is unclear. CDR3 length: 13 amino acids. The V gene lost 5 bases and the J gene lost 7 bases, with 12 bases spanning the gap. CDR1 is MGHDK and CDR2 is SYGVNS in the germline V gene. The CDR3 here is CASSQAGPNEQFF. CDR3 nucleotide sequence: TGTGCCAGCAGTCAAGCCGGGCCAAATGAGCAGTTCTTC.

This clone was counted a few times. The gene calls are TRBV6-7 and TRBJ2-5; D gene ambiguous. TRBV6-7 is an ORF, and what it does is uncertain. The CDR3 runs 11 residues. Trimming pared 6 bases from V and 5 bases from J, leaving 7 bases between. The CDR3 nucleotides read TGTGCCAGCAGCTGGCTGGAGACCCAGTACTTC. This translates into CASSWLETQYF.

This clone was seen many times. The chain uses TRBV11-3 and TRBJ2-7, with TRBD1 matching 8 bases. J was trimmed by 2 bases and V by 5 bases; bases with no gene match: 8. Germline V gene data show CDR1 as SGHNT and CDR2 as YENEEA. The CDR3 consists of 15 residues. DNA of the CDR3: TGTGCCAGCAGCCTTGCCCGGACAGGGACCTACGAGCAGTACTTC. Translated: CASSLARTGTYEQYF.

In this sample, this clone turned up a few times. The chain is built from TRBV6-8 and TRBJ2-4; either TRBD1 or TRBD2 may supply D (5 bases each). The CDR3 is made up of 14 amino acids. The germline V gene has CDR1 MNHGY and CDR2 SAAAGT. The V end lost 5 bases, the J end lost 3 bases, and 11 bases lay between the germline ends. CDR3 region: CASSGTQGKNIQYF. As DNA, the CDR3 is TGTGCCAGCAGTGGGACCCAGGGCAAAAACATTCAGTACTTC.

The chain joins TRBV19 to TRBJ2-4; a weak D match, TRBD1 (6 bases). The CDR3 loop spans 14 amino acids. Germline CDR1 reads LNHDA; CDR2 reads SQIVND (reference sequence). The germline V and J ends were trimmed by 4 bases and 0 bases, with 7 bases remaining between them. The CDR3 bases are TGTGCCAGTAGTAAGGGGGTAGCCAAAAACATTCAGTACTTC. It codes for CASSKGVAKNIQYF.

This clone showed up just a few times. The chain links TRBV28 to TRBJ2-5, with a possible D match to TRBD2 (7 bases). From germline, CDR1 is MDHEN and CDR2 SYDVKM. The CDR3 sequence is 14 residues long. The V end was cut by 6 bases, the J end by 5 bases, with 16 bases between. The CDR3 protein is CASSRGGASETQYF. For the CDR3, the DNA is TGTGCCAGCAGCCGAGGGGGGGCTTCGGAGACCCAGTACTTC.

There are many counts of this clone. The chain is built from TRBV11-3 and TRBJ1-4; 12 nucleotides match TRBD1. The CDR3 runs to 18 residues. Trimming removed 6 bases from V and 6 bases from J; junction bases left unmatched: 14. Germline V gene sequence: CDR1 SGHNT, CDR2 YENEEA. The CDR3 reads CASRPGQGAKGGYEKLFF. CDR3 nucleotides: TGTGCCAGCAGGCCGGGACAGGGGGCGAAGGGTGGATATGAAAAACTGTTTTTT.

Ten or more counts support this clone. The CDR3 reads CASSSLLSERGDTQYF. CDR3 coding DNA: TGTGCCAGCAGCTCCTTGTTGAGTGAGAGGGGAGATACGCAGTATTTT. The V call is TRBV11-3, the J call TRBJ2-3, with D possibly called TRBD1 or TRBD2 (5 bases each). CDR1 is SGHNT, CDR2 YENEEA, per germline. V dropped 4 bases and J dropped 5 bases, with 19 bases sitting between them. This CDR3 has 16 residues.

The CDR3 coding sequence is TGTGCCAGCACTCGTTCTGGAGAGACCCAGTACTTC. This codes for CASTRSGETQYF. The V call is TRBV6-8, the J call TRBJ2-5; D uncertain. The germline CDR1 and CDR2 sequences are MNHGY and SAAAGT. The CDR3 runs to 12 residues. V dropped 7 bases and J dropped 4 bases, with 10 bases sitting between them.

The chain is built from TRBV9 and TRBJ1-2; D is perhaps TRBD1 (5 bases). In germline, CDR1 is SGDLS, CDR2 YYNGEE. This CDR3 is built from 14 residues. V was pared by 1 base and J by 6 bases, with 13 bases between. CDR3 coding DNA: TGTGCCAGCAGCGTATCCGGGGCGCCAAATGGCTACACCTTC. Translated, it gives CASSVSGAPNGYTF.

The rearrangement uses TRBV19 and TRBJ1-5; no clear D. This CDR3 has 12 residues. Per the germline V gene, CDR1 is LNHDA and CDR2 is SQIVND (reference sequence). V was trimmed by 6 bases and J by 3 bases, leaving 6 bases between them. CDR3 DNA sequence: TGTGCCAGTAGGGGGTCCAATCAGCCCCAGCATTTT. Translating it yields CASRGSNQPQHF.

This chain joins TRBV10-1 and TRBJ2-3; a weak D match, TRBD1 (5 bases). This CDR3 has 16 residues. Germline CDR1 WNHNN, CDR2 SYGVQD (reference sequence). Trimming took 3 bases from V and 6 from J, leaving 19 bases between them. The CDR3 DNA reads TGCGCCAGCAGTGATGGTGGGCCCTGGGGCCTGGATACGCAGTATTTT. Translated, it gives CASSDGGPWGLDTQYF.

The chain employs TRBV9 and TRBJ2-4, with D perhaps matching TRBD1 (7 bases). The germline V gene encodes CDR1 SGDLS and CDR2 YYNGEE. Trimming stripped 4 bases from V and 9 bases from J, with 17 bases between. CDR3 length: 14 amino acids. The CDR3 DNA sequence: TGTGCCAGCAGCTCCAGACACAGGGGAGGCATTCAGTACTTC. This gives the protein CASSSRHRGGIQYF.

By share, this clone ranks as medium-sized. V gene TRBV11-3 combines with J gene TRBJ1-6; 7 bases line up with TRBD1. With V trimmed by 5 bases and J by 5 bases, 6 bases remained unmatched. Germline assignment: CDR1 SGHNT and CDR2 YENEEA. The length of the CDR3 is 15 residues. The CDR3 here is CASSPRQGNNSPLHF. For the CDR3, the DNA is TGTGCCAGCAGCCCCCGACAGGGAAATAATTCACCCCTCCACTTT.